Shown below are 28 T cell receptor beta chains from a single sample sequenced in a study of blood T cell repertoires in COVID-19. The protocol was immunoSEQ multiplex PCR, while the TCRdb copy is restricted to in-frame clones and leaves out a portion. The sample shows around 84,000 clones, roughly three quarters of them seen only once. Sequences were obtained from peripheral blood. These receptors were collected from a man aged 55 to 69 with COVID-19, enrolled during active disease.

The chain uses TRBV19 and TRBJ1-5, with D unresolved. This CDR3 contains 14 residues. Germline loops: CDR1 LNHDA, CDR2 SQIVND (reference sequence). V lost 8 bases to trimming and J lost 3 bases, with 14 bases between them. CDR3 region: CASSQLTVNQPQHF. In DNA form, the CDR3 reads TGTGCCAGTTCCCAATTAACAGTCAATCAGCCCCAGCATTTT. The variable domain in full, completed from reference TRBV19 and TRBJ1-5, reads DGGITQSPKYLFRKEGQNVTLSCEQNLNHDAMYWYRQDPGQGLRLIYYSQIVNDFQKGDIAEGYSVSREKKESFPLTVTSAQKNPTAFYLCASSQLTVNQPQHFGDGTRLSIL.

The chain links TRBV5-1 to TRBJ1-4, with D possibly TRBD1 on 6 matching bases. Trimming removed 0 bases at V and 7 bases at J, with 16 bases between. The length of the CDR3 is 16 residues. Looked up from germline, CDR1 is SGHRS and CDR2 is YFSETQ. The CDR3 DNA reads TGCGCCAGCAGCTTGGCCGGCAGGGGAACGGGTGAAAAACTGTTTTTT. Amino acids: CASSLAGRGTGEKLFF.

The chain links TRBV9 to TRBJ2-3; D ambiguous. The V gene lost 4 bases and the J gene lost 3 bases, with 6 bases spanning the gap. Germline V CDR1 and CDR2: SGDLS, YYNGEE. This CDR3 is built from 12 residues. In DNA, the CDR3 is TGTGCCAGCAGCTCAACTACAGATACGCAGTATTTT. This translates into CASSSTTDTQYF.

The gene calls are TRBV25-1 and TRBJ2-2; TRBD1 matches 8 bases. V lost 5 bases, J lost 0 bases, and 8 bases stayed unmatched. The CDR3 totals 17 residues. Germline V CDR1 and CDR2: MGHDK, SYGVNS. CDR3 sequence reads: CASSKLQGEPNTGELFF. The CDR3 coding sequence is TGTGCCAGCAGTAAGTTACAGGGGGAACCGAACACCGGGGAGCTGTTTTTT. The variable domain in full, with the rest retrieved from reference TRBV25-1 and TRBJ2-2, is EADIYQTPRYLVIGTGKKITLECSQTMGHDKMYWYQQDPGMELHLIHYSYGVNSTEKGDLSSESTVSRIRTEHFPLTLESARPSHTSQYLCASSKLQGEPNTGELFFGEGSRLTVL.

The genes are TRBV5-8 and TRBJ1-2, with D unresolved. Germline V gene data show CDR1 as SGHTS and CDR2 as YDEGEE. This CDR3 has 17 residues. V was trimmed by 0 bases and J by 8 bases, leaving 23 bases between them. The CDR3 loop is CASSLVDFPAGGDGYTF. The CDR3 region has the DNA TGTGCCAGCAGCTTGGTAGATTTCCCCGCGGGAGGCGACGGCTACACCTTC.

The chain carries TRBV5-4 and TRBJ2-7, with D possibly matching TRBD2 (5 bases). This CDR3 has 14 amino acids. V was trimmed by 3 bases and J by 2 bases, leaving 12 bases between them. Germline CDR1 reads SGHNT; CDR2 reads YYREEE (reference sequence). The CDR3 protein is CASSSFGGAYEQYF. The CDR3 DNA follows: TGTGCCAGCAGCTCATTTGGAGGTGCCTACGAGCAGTACTTC.

This rearrangement joins TRBV12-3 or TRBV12-4 to TRBJ2-7; D is perhaps TRBD2 (5 bases). This CDR3 region has 13 residues. Trimming removed 4 bases from V and 3 bases from J, with 10 bases in between. As DNA, the CDR3 is TGTGCCAGCAGTTCCAGGACTGGCTACGAGCAGTACTTC. Its translation is CASSSRTGYEQYF.

The chain is built from TRBV6-2 or TRBV6-3 and TRBJ2-2; the match to TRBD1 covers 11 bases. Germline CDR1 and CDR2: MNHEY and SVGEGT. V lost 5 bases, J lost 6 bases, and 11 bases stayed unmatched. The CDR3 consists of 17 residues. The CDR3 sequence is CASSPNWTGGNAGELFF. CDR3 nucleotides: TGTGCCAGCAGTCCAAATTGGACAGGGGGCAATGCCGGGGAGCTGTTTTTT.

The table lists this clone with a few counts. V and J are TRBV6-6 and TRBJ1-2, with 9 positions matching TRBD1. The germline V gene has CDR1 MNHNY and CDR2 SVGAGI (reference sequence). The CDR3 contains 12 residues. V shed 6 bases and J 7 bases; nucleotides not matched to a gene: 3. CDR3 sequence: CASRNRGLGYTF. The CDR3, as DNA: TGTGCCAGCAGGAACAGGGGGCTTGGCTACACCTTC.

The V and J genes are TRBV2 and TRBJ2-2; D perhaps matches TRBD1 (6 bases). This CDR3 contains 13 residues. CDR1 and CDR2 from the germline V gene are SNHLY and FYNNEI. Trimming removed 4 bases from V and 4 bases from J, with 7 bases in between. CDR3 protein: CASSGTATGELFF. The CDR3 coding sequence is TGTGCCAGCAGTGGGACAGCCACCGGGGAGCTGTTTTTT.

This rearrangement joins TRBV5-1 to TRBJ2-1; 9 bases are a match to TRBD2. The CDR3 covers 16 residues. V shed 1 base, J shed 6 bases, and the junction held 8 bases outside the gene matches. The germline V gene has CDR1 SGHRS and CDR2 YFSETQ. CDR3 loop: CASSLSSSGAFNEQFF. CDR3 bases: TGCGCCAGCAGCTTGTCATCTAGCGGGGCATTCAATGAGCAGTTCTTC.

The chain uses TRBV5-1 and TRBJ1-1; 10 bases line up with TRBD1. Germline V CDR1 and CDR2: SGHRS, YFSETQ. V was pared by 2 bases and J by 6 bases, with 10 bases of the junction left unmatched. This CDR3 region has 16 residues. CDR3 in DNA: TGCGCCAGCAGCTTAGGATGGGGACAGGGGAAACCTGAAGCTTTCTTT. Its translation is CASSLGWGQGKPEAFF.

This sequence joins TRBV3-1 (or the pseudogene TRBV3-2) and TRBJ1-2, with TRBD1 matching over 8 bases. The V segment lost 3 bases and the J segment 4 bases; nucleotides outside the gene matches: 4. The V gene's germline CDR1 is LGHDT and CDR2 YNNKEL (reference sequence). There are 14 residues in the CDR3. The CDR3 region has the DNA TGTGCCAGCAGCCAGGGACAGGCAACCTATGGCTACACCTTC. Translated: CASSQGQATYGYTF.

This chain connects TRBV2 to TRBJ2-1, with 15 nucleotides matching TRBD2. The CDR3 is 19 residues long. Germline values: CDR1 SNHLY, CDR2 FYNNEI. V dropped 3 bases and J dropped 0; count of bases not matched to a gene: 6. CDR3 region: CASSEEWTSGRASYNEQFF. The CDR3 DNA follows: TGTGCCAGCAGTGAGGAGTGGACTAGCGGGAGGGCCTCCTACAATGAGCAGTTCTTC.

This clone showed up just a few times. The rearrangement uses TRBV3-1 (or the pseudogene TRBV3-2) and TRBJ1-5; maybe TRBD1 (5 bases). Germline CDR1 and CDR2: LGHDT and YNNKEL (reference sequence). V was trimmed by 1 base and J by 4 bases, leaving 14 bases between them. The CDR3 has 16 residues. For the CDR3, the DNA is TGTGCCAGCAGCCAAGGGGGAGGGGCACGGAATCAGCCCCAGCATTTT. Translated, it gives CASSQGGGARNQPQHF.

This rearrangement joins TRBV15 to TRBJ2-5, with a weak D call TRBD1 (5 bases). Per germline, CDR1 LNHNV and CDR2 YYDKDF (reference sequence). The CDR3 totals 15 residues. Trimming pared 0 bases from V and 5 bases from J, leaving 13 bases between. The CDR3, as DNA: TGTGCCACCAGCAGAGATGAAGCAGGGTTCGAGACCCAGTACTTC. Protein: CATSRDEAGFETQYF.

CDR3 DNA: TGCGCCAGCAGCTTGACTTTGAACACTGAAGCTTTCTTT. Amino acids: CASSLTLNTEAFF. This chain links TRBV5-1 with TRBJ1-1; D is unresolved. CDR3 length: 13 residues. V was pared by 1 base and J by 0 bases, with 4 bases between. The germline V gene encodes CDR1 SGHRS and CDR2 YFSETQ. Full variable domain (rest looked up from reference TRBV5-1 and TRBJ1-1): KAGVTQTPRYLIKTRGQQVTLSCSPISGHRSVSWYQQTPGQGLQFLFEYFSETQRNKGNFPGRFSGRQFSNSRSEMNVSTLELGDSALYLCASSLTLNTEAFFGQGTRLTVV.

The V and J genes are TRBV11-2 and TRBJ2-2; tentatively, D is TRBD1 (5 bases). The germline V gene has CDR1 SGHAT and CDR2 FQNNGV. This CDR3 is built from 15 residues. The V gene lost 1 base and the J gene lost 3 bases, with 9 bases spanning the gap. Here the CDR3 DNA reads TGTGCCAGCAGCTTAGGCAGGGTAGACACCGGGGAGCTGTTTTTT. Its translation is CASSLGRVDTGELFF. The full variable domain, rest sourced from reference TRBV11-2 and TRBJ2-2, is EAGVAQSPRYKIIEKRQSVAFWCNPISGHATLYWYQQILGQGPKLLIQFQNNGVVDDSQLPKDRFSAERLKGVDSTLKIQPAKLEDSAVYLCASSLGRVDTGELFFGEGSRLTVL.

The chain joins TRBV6-5 to TRBJ1-2, with 7 bases that match TRBD1. Germline V CDR1 and CDR2: MNHEY, SVGAGI. The CDR3 has 14 amino acids. Trimming removed 2 bases from V and 2 bases from J; junction bases left unmatched: 2. The DNA of the CDR3 is TGTGCCAGCAGTTACAGGGACAGAAACTATGGCTACACCTTC. The encoded protein is CASSYRDRNYGYTF.

CDR3 protein: CASSHGDRDGYGYTF. The CDR3 coding sequence is TGTGCCAGCAGCCATGGAGACAGGGACGGCTATGGCTACACCTTC. This chain uses TRBV3-1 (or the pseudogene TRBV3-2) with TRBJ1-2; TRBD1 aligns across 7 bases. This CDR3 has 15 amino acids. The V gene end was trimmed by 3 bases and the J gene end by 4 bases; junction bases not matched to a gene: 8. From germline, CDR1 is LGHDT and CDR2 YNNKEL (reference sequence).

This chain connects TRBV19 to TRBJ2-1; 11 bases map to TRBD2. The CDR3 spans 15 residues. V was pared by 7 bases and J by 7 bases, with 9 bases of the junction left unmatched. The germline V gene encodes CDR1 LNHDA and CDR2 SQIVND (reference sequence). The CDR3 DNA sequence: TGTGCCAGTAACTCACCACTAGCGGGAGAAAATGAGCAGTTCTTC. It specifies CASNSPLAGENEQFF.

The chain is built from TRBV11-2 and TRBJ2-6, with 8 nucleotides matching TRBD1. J gave up 3 bases and V 5 bases, and 15 bases lay outside the gene matches. The CDR3 has 19 amino acids. Germline values: CDR1 SGHAT, CDR2 FQNNGV. The CDR3 is CASSPDRTGNLGGANVLTF. DNA of the CDR3: TGTGCCAGCAGCCCGGATCGGACAGGGAATCTCGGTGGGGCCAACGTCCTGACTTTC. The variable domain in full, completed from reference TRBV11-2 and TRBJ2-6, reads EAGVAQSPRYKIIEKRQSVAFWCNPISGHATLYWYQQILGQGPKLLIQFQNNGVVDDSQLPKDRFSAERLKGVDSTLKIQPAKLEDSAVYLCASSPDRTGNLGGANVLTFGAGSRLTVL.

V usage is TRBV7-2 and J usage is TRBJ2-7; 7 bases match TRBD2. Unmatched junction bases numbered 16, after V lost 1 base and J lost 7 bases. CDR3 length: 17 residues. The germline V gene has CDR1 SGHTA and CDR2 FQGNSA. CDR3 amino acids: CASSLGPVGGRAKEQYF. The CDR3 coding sequence is TGTGCCAGCAGCTTAGGCCCCGTGGGGGGGAGGGCCAAAGAGCAGTACTTC.

The V and J genes are TRBV24-1 and TRBJ2-7, with a weak D call TRBD2 (7 bases). V was shortened by 8 bases and J by 4 bases, with 20 bases between the two germline ends. From germline, CDR1 is KGHDR and CDR2 SFDVKD. The CDR3 is made up of 15 amino acids. CDR3 bases: TGTGCCACCACTGAACCAGAGGGGGGGTTGTACGAGCAGTACTTC. Amino acid sequence: CATTEPEGGLYEQYF.

The V gene is TRBV3-1 (or the pseudogene TRBV3-2), the J gene TRBJ2-2; possibly TRBD2 for D (5 bases). The CDR3 is made up of 15 amino acids. Looked up from germline, CDR1 is LGHDT and CDR2 is YNNKEL (reference sequence). Trimming took 6 bases from V and 0 from J, leaving 11 bases between them. CDR3 residues: CASRLGAANTGELFF. The CDR3 nucleotides are TGTGCCAGCAGACTAGGAGCGGCGAACACCGGGGAGCTGTTTTTT.

The rearrangement uses TRBV9 and TRBJ1-2; 10 positions agree with TRBD1. The CDR3 runs 15 residues. The J segment lost 3 bases and the V segment lost 3 bases, leaving 5 bases of the junction unmatched. Germline CDR1 and CDR2: SGDLS and YYNGEE. CDR3 DNA: TGTGCCAGCAGCGCAGGACAGGGGGGCCACTATGGCTACACCTTC. Encoded protein: CASSAGQGGHYGYTF. The full variable domain, with the rest looked up from reference TRBV9 and TRBJ1-2, is DSGVTQTPKHLITATGQRVTLRCSPRSGDLSVYWYQQSLDQGLQFLIQYYNGEERAKGNILERFSAQQFPDLHSELNLSSLELGDSALYFCASSAGQGGHYGYTFGSGTRLTVV.

The chain joins TRBV5-6 to TRBJ1-2, with TRBD1 matching 7 bases. Losses at the gene ends were 0 bases for V and 5 bases for J; bases not matched to a gene: 4. The CDR3 is 14 residues long. Germline assignment: CDR1 SGHDT and CDR2 YYEEEE. The CDR3: CASSLGTGDYGYTF. The CDR3 region has the DNA TGTGCCAGCAGCTTGGGGACAGGCGATTATGGCTACACCTTC.

The chain couples TRBV5-4 to TRBJ1-1; TRBD1 matches at 8 bases. CDR1 and CDR2 from the germline V gene are SGHNT and YYREEE (reference sequence). The V and J ends lost 0 bases and 1 base, in that order; junction bases with no gene match: 5. This CDR3 has 16 residues. CDR3 coding DNA: TGTGCCAGCAGCTTGGGGCAGGGGGCGAGGAACACTGAAGCTTTCTTT. Its translation: CASSLGQGARNTEAFF.